This T cell receptor beta chain was captured in a study of cytomegalovirus exposure and HLA in healthy donors. Trimming removed 6 bases from V and 5 bases from J; junction bases left unmatched: 4. This CDR3 has 13 amino acids. Germline lookup yields CDR1 GTSNPN and CDR2 SVGIG (reference sequence). With respect to this clone: Its matching antigen is unknown.

Overall study findings and caveats: A few of the chains that were CMV-associated were confirmed in vitro to be specific for CMV antigens. As a later analysis showed, a missense DCLRE1C variant was linked to trimming of TCR beta V- and J-genes.

PCR amplification relied on 60 Vbeta primers (plus 13 Jbeta primers). Repertoires were generated with immunoSEQ multiplex PCR, while TCRdb's copy carries only in-frame clones and drops some. The data hold around 170,000 clones, with around 80% observed a single time. The TCR was taken from a girl between 5 and 17 years old in good health and CMV-seropositive. The J gene is TRBJ2-3, the V gene TRBV30, with 11 bases fitting TRBD2. Material: PBMCs. CDR3: CACRLAGRDTQYF. The CDR3 coding sequence is TGTGCCTGCCGACTAGCGGGAAGAGATACGCAGTATTTT. Combining the CDR3 with reference TRBV30 and TRBJ2-3 gives the whole variable domain SQTIHQWPATLVQPVGSPLSLECTVEGTSNPNLYWYRQAAGRGLQLLFYSVGIGQISSEVPQNLSASRPQDRQFILSSKKLLLSDSGFYLCACRLAGRDTQYFGPGTRLTVL.